This T cell receptor beta chain derives from a study of T cells after yellow fever vaccination. Overall study results and limits: On re-exposure, the response was weaker but peaked faster, at day 5 versus 15. Once the booster was given, most primary-vaccination clones reappeared, at 95% to 97% for CD4 and over 85% for CD8.

With respect to this clonotype: What it binds is not known.

TCRdb used MiXCR to reprocess the 5' RACE reads, holding one entry per CDR3 protein. The table includes around 500,000 distinct CDR3 sequences, roughly a fifth detected once. V lost 5 bases, J lost 6 bases, and 17 bases lay in between. The CDR3 contains 15 residues. Germline V CDR1 and CDR2: MNHEY, SMNVEV (reference sequence). The sequenced sample was PBMCs, obtained approximately 20 days after the first yellow fever vaccination. The chain recombines TRBV27 with TRBJ1-5; D call uncertain. The source is a man between 18 and 35 years old who received the YFV17D yellow fever vaccine. CDR3 protein: CASSLSGGRRQPQHF. The CDR3 DNA reads as TGTGCCAGCAGTCTCTCCGGAGGGAGGCGTCAGCCCCAGCATTTT.